This T cell receptor (beta chain) was recorded in a study of blood T cell repertoires in COVID-19. The wider study: From T cells, B-cell-depleted T cells, or PBMCs came the material, which was cDNA or gDNA.

This CDR3 region has 13 residues. V dropped 3 bases and J dropped 3 bases, with 9 bases sitting between them. Method: immunoSEQ multiplex PCR; TCRdb's copy keeps in-frame clones and lacks some. The sample lists around 310,000 clones, 90% seen once, with 0.95% to 1.3% in the top ten. The chain uses TRBV12-3 or TRBV12-4 and TRBJ2-7; no firm D call. This TCR was sampled from a woman in her 40s with COVID-19, enrolled during active disease. Sequenced: peripheral blood. The CDR3 nucleotides are TGTGCCAGCAGTTTTTCGAGACTCTACGAGCAGTACTTC. This sequence encodes CASSFSRLYEQYF.